This is a list of T cell receptor beta chains from one sample in a study of blood T cell repertoires in COVID-19. Clones were sequenced by immunoSEQ multiplex PCR, and TCRdb holds only the in-frame ones, with some missing. Of approximately 220,000 clones listed, approximately 92% are singletons. Sequencing was carried out using PBMCs or T cells enriched from blood (not recorded which). The source of these receptors is a woman aged 18-29 years in a cohort exposed to, infected with or recovered from COVID-19 (not recorded which). The CDR3 runs from the conserved cysteine through the conserved F or W.

TRBV2	TRBJ1-3	CASSDGGVRGNTIYF
TRBV13	TRBJ1-2	CASSSTHTTGRKNYGYTF
TRBV28	TRBJ2-7	CASSPDSYEQYF
TRBV5-5	TRBJ1-5	CASSFNRDQPQHF
TRBV29-1	TRBJ2-3	CSVDPKGQHTDTQYF
TRBV19	TRBJ2-2	CASSIGQGGTGELFF
TRBV3-1/TRBV3-2	TRBJ2-6	CASSSRAGANVLTF
TRBV7-2	TRBJ2-2	CASSLGDKTYTGELFF
TRBV5-4	TRBJ1-1	CASSLVGQEEAFF
TRBV5-4	TRBJ2-7	CASSPTGGGYEQYF
TRBV5-1	TRBJ1-4	CASSLETPEKLFF
TRBV5-4	TRBJ2-7	CASSFNRQGAYEQYF
TRBV12-3/TRBV12-4	TRBJ2-7	CASSLLELYEQYF
TRBV5-1	TRBJ1-5	CASSLGGPSNQPQHF
TRBV14	TRBJ2-7	CASTQVPKQDIYEQYF
TRBV4-1	TRBJ2-7	CASSQATSSAYEQYF
TRBV19	TRBJ2-7	CASSTRASGTYEQYF
TRBV6-1	TRBJ1-5	CASSEGTGISNQPQHF
TRBV3-1/TRBV3-2	TRBJ2-1	CASSQGGLEYNEQFF
TRBV29-1	TRBJ1-1	CSAVTGMNTEAFF
TRBV6-6	TRBJ2-1	CASSTTGISYNEQFF
TRBV21-1	TRBJ2-3	CASSNGRQGLDTQYF
TRBV29-1	TRBJ1-2	CSVAGETNYGYTF
TRBV11-3	TRBJ1-1	CASSIQGGLDTEAFF
TRBV9	TRBJ1-5	CASSPTGGQPQHF
TRBV19	TRBJ1-2	CASSIGSGGVYHYGYTF
TRBV28	TRBJ2-7	CATNRGSYEQYF
TRBV21-1	TRBJ1-2	CASSIGRTYGYTF
TRBV28	TRBJ2-5	CASSLSDKETQYF
TRBV10-2	TRBJ1-4	CASRPGTGLGTNEKLFF
TRBV6-5	TRBJ1-1	CASSRGTDMNTEAFF
TRBV5-1	TRBJ2-5	CASSQTGGRETQYF
TRBV19	TRBJ2-5	CASSMSREETQYF
TRBV28	TRBJ1-6	CASSLGENSSPLHF
TRBV5-1	TRBJ2-2	CASSPPSGDTGELFF
TRBV11-3	TRBJ2-1	CASSITSGFTGVEQFF
TRBV28	TRBJ2-1	CASSTMDRGLGEQFF
TRBV11-3	TRBJ2-5	CASSLGLSEETQYF
TRBV4-1	TRBJ1-1	CASSFGVGNTEAFF
TRBV5-6	TRBJ2-2	CASSLVGTGVDTGELFF
TRBV6-1	TRBJ1-5	CASSEQGADDQPQHF
TRBV7-8	TRBJ1-1	CASSRTGDTEAFF
TRBV5-1	TRBJ1-2	CASSFSYGISYGYTF
TRBV3-1/TRBV3-2	TRBJ1-2	CASSQEWPVSGYGYTF